The next 25 T cell receptor beta chains were all read from a single sample in a study of cytotoxic CD8 clonotypes in ibrutinib-treated CLL (dated by TCRdb to about 2021). The time point tag for this specimen amounts to: progressive disease on ibrutinib. The library was obtained by the immunoSEQ multiplex PCR assay. TCRdb carries this immuneACCESS record with in-frame sequences only. Its versions omit some clonotypes, under half of them owing to an unresolved V gene in the studies checked, with the rest unexplained. In this sample the table shows fewer than 45,000 clones, 60% to 75% of which occur a single time. The ten most abundant clones make up around 10% of the sample. This specimen consisted of PBMCs, obtained at disease progression, from a patient treated with ibrutinib. The receptor set was obtained from a human donor with chronic lymphocytic leukemia.

The chain combines TRBV6-1 with TRBJ2-5; TRBD2 matches at 10 bases. V lost 3 bases, J lost 5 bases, and 9 bases stayed unmatched. The CDR3 is 16 amino acids. Germline values: CDR1 MNHNS, CDR2 SASEGT. This CDR3 is CASSDPLAGAPETQYF. In DNA, the CDR3 is TGTGCCAGCAGTGACCCTCTAGCGGGGGCCCCCGAGACCCAGTACTTC.

The chain is built from TRBV28 and TRBJ1-5, with D hard to call. Trimming took off 6 bases at V and 5 bases at J, with 8 bases between the two ends. CDR3 length: 12 residues. Germline V gene sequence: CDR1 MDHEN, CDR2 SYDVKM. Written as DNA, the CDR3 is TGTGCCAGCAGGGGAGGCGATCAGCCCCAGCATTTT. Translated, it gives CASRGGDQPQHF.

The rearrangement uses TRBV4-2 and TRBJ1-2, with 7 bases that match TRBD1. In germline, CDR1 is LGHNA, CDR2 YNFKEQ. The CDR3 runs to 14 residues. V was pared by 3 bases and J by 6 bases, with 7 bases of the junction left unmatched. The CDR3 DNA sequence: TGTGCCAGCAGCCAGACGGACAGGCCTCATGGCTACACCTTC. It codes for CASSQTDRPHGYTF.

This clone was counted between two and nine times. V and J are TRBV7-6 and TRBJ2-1, with D perhaps TRBD2 (5 bases). The CDR3 runs 15 residues. The V gene's germline CDR1 is SGHVS and CDR2 FNYEAQ. Trimming left V 5 bases short and J 2 bases short, with 13 bases between. The CDR3 sequence is CASSPLAGAYNEQFF. The CDR3 nucleotides read TGTGCCAGCAGCCCTTTAGCCGGGGCCTACAATGAGCAGTTCTTC.

The chain links TRBV5-8 to TRBJ2-7; the match to TRBD1 covers 8 bases. V trimming: 3 bases; J trimming: 4 bases; junction bases outside the gene matches: 6. Germline V gives CDR1 SGHTS, CDR2 YDEGEE. The CDR3 extends over 14 amino acids. The CDR3 spells CASSSGTGVYEQYF. The CDR3 region has the DNA TGTGCCAGCAGCTCCGGGACAGGAGTATACGAGCAGTACTTC.

V gene TRBV2 combines with J gene TRBJ2-2, with 9 bases matching TRBD1. The trim removed 11 bases at V and 7 bases at J, leaving 14 bases unmatched. The CDR3 sequence is 15 residues long. CDR1 and CDR2 from the germline V gene are SNHLY and FYNNEI. In DNA form, the CDR3 reads TGTGCCTCGCACATGGGACAGGGTCTCGTCGGGGAGCTGTTTTTT. Its translation is CASHMGQGLVGELFF.

The rearrangement links TRBV4-1 to TRBJ2-7, with no clear D. The CDR3 is 14 residues long. Germline V gene sequence: CDR1 MGHRA, CDR2 YSYEKL. The V end was cut by 4 bases, the J end by 2 bases, with 12 bases between. The chain's CDR3 is CASSPTDPAYEQYF. For the CDR3, the DNA is TGCGCCAGCAGCCCCACAGATCCGGCCTACGAGCAGTACTTC.

The V and J genes are TRBV7-3 and TRBJ2-1; TRBD2 aligns across 10 bases. This CDR3 comprises 20 residues. The germline V gene has CDR1 SGHTA and CDR2 FQGTGA. The junction had 19 bases not matched to a gene; V was cut back by 4 bases and J by 4 bases. The CDR3 bases are TGTGCCAGCAGCTCCCCGGGACTAGCGCGCAATGTACTAAGTTACAATGAGCAGTTCTTC. Translating gives CASSSPGLARNVLSYNEQFF.

CDR3 sequence reads: CASSTRQGAYEQYF. CDR3 DNA: TGTGCCAGCAGTACCCGACAGGGGGCCTACGAGCAGTACTTC. This chain joins TRBV27 and TRBJ2-7; 9 nucleotides match TRBD1. The CDR3 sequence is 14 residues long. CDR1 and CDR2 (germline): MNHEY, SMNVEV (reference sequence). The junction had 4 bases not matched to a gene; V was cut back by 5 bases and J by 2 bases.

This clone was picked up a small number of times. This chain uses TRBV10-3 with TRBJ1-3, with TRBD1 identical over 8 bases. This CDR3 has 15 amino acids. Germline CDR1 ENHRY, CDR2 SYGVKD. Germline trimming cut 11 bases from V and 0 bases from J; bases unmatched to any gene: 9. The CDR3 loop reads CAVGTGLNSGNTIYF. CDR3 DNA: TGTGCCGTCGGGACAGGACTAAACTCTGGAAACACCATATATTTT.

The V call is TRBV5-1, the J call TRBJ2-2; D might be TRBD2 (5 bases). CDR1 and CDR2 from the germline V gene are SGHRS and YFSETQ. Trimming stripped 3 bases from V and 6 bases from J, with 15 bases between. CDR3 length equals 15 residues. The chain's CDR3 is CASSSRGSGAGELFF. The CDR3 region has the DNA TGCGCCAGCAGCTCCCGGGGATCCGGAGCCGGGGAGCTGTTTTTT.

This clone was recorded only once. V gene TRBV4-1 combines with J gene TRBJ2-2, with a possible D match to TRBD1 (5 bases). The V and J ends lost 6 bases and 0 bases respectively, with 11 bases between them. This CDR3 is 15 amino acids long. Looked up from germline, CDR1 is MGHRA and CDR2 is YSYEKL. CDR3 DNA: TGCGCCAGCAGTATTCAGGGCACGAACACCGGGGAGCTGTTTTTT. Its translation: CASSIQGTNTGELFF.

The V call is TRBV4-1, the J call TRBJ2-1; 9 nucleotides match TRBD1. The V gene's germline CDR1 is MGHRA and CDR2 YSYEKL. With V trimmed by 4 bases and J by 4 bases, 5 bases remained unmatched. The CDR3 loop spans 15 amino acids. The CDR3 bases are TGCGCCAGCAGCCCCGGGACAGGGTCTTACAATGAGCAGTTCTTC. It codes for CASSPGTGSYNEQFF.

Regarding this clone: The junction departs from the called germline gene at one end, perhaps through a read error. Written as DNA, the CDR3 is TGTGCCAGCAGCTCCCACAATGAGCAGTTCTTC. Translating it yields CASSSHNEQFF. The chain combines TRBV4-2 with TRBJ2-1; D call uncertain. The germline gives CDR1 LGHNA, CDR2 YNFKEQ. The CDR3 consists of 11 residues.

The rearrangement uses TRBV5-4 and TRBJ2-5; either TRBD1 or TRBD2 may fit D (5 bases each). Per the germline V gene, CDR1 is SGHNT and CDR2 is YYREEE (reference sequence). The CDR3 is 15 residues long. V lost 4 bases, J lost 2 bases, and 15 bases lay in between. CDR3 region: CASSGIGTAQETQYF. Written as DNA, the CDR3 is TGTGCCAGCAGCGGAATAGGGACGGCGCAAGAGACCCAGTACTTC.

The V call is TRBV2, the J call TRBJ1-2; no reliable D call. The V and J ends lost 6 bases and 0 bases respectively, with 8 bases between them. CDR3 length: 13 residues. In germline, CDR1 is SNHLY, CDR2 FYNNEI. CDR3 bases: TGTGCCAGCAGGGCAGATCCTAACTATGGCTACACCTTC. It specifies CASRADPNYGYTF.

This sequence joins TRBV4-1 and TRBJ2-1; possible D gene TRBD2, 6 bases. This CDR3 is 17 amino acids long. Deletions cut 4 bases from V and 7 bases from J, with 23 bases between. Germline V gene sequence: CDR1 MGHRA, CDR2 YSYEKL. The CDR3 spells CASSPPVRRAIGNEQFF. The DNA for the CDR3 is TGCGCCAGCAGCCCCCCCGTGCGGAGGGCCATAGGGAATGAGCAGTTCTTC.

This clone was observed a few times. The gene calls are TRBV6-5 and TRBJ2-7; TRBD1 is a possible D gene (7 bases). The CDR3 consists of 15 residues. CDR1 is MNHEY, CDR2 SVGAGI, per germline. Trimming stripped 6 bases from V and 5 bases from J, with 20 bases between. The CDR3 is CASSRKTGTGDEQYF. The CDR3 nucleotides are TGTGCCAGCAGCCGAAAGACAGGGACGGGAGACGAGCAGTACTTC.

The chain joins TRBV5-1 to TRBJ1-4; D unclear. From germline, CDR1 is SGHRS and CDR2 YFSETQ. The CDR3 loop spans 14 amino acids. Trimming removed 0 bases from V and 4 bases from J, with 7 bases in between. The CDR3 loop is CASSLGHDNEKLFF. The CDR3 DNA follows: TGCGCCAGCAGCTTGGGACACGATAATGAAAAACTGTTTTTT. Full variable domain (rest looked up from reference TRBV5-1 and TRBJ1-4): KAGVTQTPRYLIKTRGQQVTLSCSPISGHRSVSWYQQTPGQGLQFLFEYFSETQRNKGNFPGRFSGRQFSNSRSEMNVSTLELGDSALYLCASSLGHDNEKLFFGSGTQLSVL.

The CDR3 DNA reads TGTGCCAGCAGCACGACAGGAGAGAGTCGCGAGCAGTACTTC. It translates to CASSTTGESREQYF. The V gene is TRBV9, the J gene TRBJ2-7; the D gene is possibly TRBD1 (6 bases). CDR1 and CDR2 (germline): SGDLS, YYNGEE. V gave up 4 bases and J gave up 6 bases, with 17 bases separating them. The CDR3 has 14 amino acids.

J is TRBJ2-6 and V is TRBV19; 11 bases agree with TRBD1. Germline CDR1 reads LNHDA; CDR2 reads SQIVND (reference sequence). The CDR3 is 18 residues long. Trimming at V came to 6 bases and at J to 1 base, leaving 8 bases not matched to a gene. The CDR3 reads CASSSPGDRGSGANVLTF. CDR3 coding DNA: TGTGCCAGTAGCTCCCCGGGGGACAGGGGGTCTGGGGCCAACGTCCTGACTTTC.

This chain connects TRBV18 to TRBJ1-2; D perhaps matches TRBD1 (5 bases). Trimming shortened V by 3 bases and J by 5 bases, and 10 bases separated the two germline ends. The germline V gene has CDR1 KGHSH and CDR2 LQKENI. The CDR3 runs to 13 residues. CDR3 residues: CASSPATEYGYTF. CDR3 DNA sequence: TGTGCCAGCTCACCTGCGACAGAATATGGCTACACCTTC.

This clone was found a few times. The chain links TRBV7-8 to TRBJ2-1; TRBD2 matches at 9 bases. Germline CDR1 and CDR2: SGHVS and FQNEAQ. The CDR3 is made up of 16 amino acids. J lost 6 bases, V lost 4 bases, and 10 bases had no gene match. The chain's CDR3 is CASSSDIAGEGNEQFF. The CDR3 DNA reads as TGTGCCAGCAGCTCGGATATAGCGGGAGAGGGCAATGAGCAGTTCTTC.

CDR3 coding DNA: TGTGCCAGCAGTGATGATGGGCAGGAGACCCAGTACTTC. This sequence encodes CASSDDGQETQYF. The chain couples TRBV2 to TRBJ2-5; no reliable D call. Germline V lookup: CDR1 SNHLY, CDR2 FYNNEI. Trimming cost V 3 bases and J 5 bases, with 10 bases left between them. CDR3 size: 13 residues.

V is TRBV27 and J is TRBJ1-6; possible D gene TRBD1, 5 bases. Per the germline V gene, CDR1 is MNHEY and CDR2 is SMNVEV (reference sequence). The CDR3 is 13 residues long. V was shortened by 2 bases and J by 8 bases, with 7 bases between the two germline ends. The CDR3 DNA reads as TGTGCCAGCAGTTTAAGGGACTATTCACCCCTCCACTTT. It specifies CASSLRDYSPLHF.